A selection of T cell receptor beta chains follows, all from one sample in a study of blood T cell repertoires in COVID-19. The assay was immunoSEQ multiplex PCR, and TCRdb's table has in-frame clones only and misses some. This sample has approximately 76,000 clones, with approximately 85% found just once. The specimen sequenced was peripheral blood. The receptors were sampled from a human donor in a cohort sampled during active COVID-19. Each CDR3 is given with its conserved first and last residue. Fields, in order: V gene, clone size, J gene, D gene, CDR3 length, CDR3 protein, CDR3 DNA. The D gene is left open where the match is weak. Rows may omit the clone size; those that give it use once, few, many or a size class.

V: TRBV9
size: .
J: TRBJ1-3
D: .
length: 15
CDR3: CASSSQGSSGNTIYF
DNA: TGTGCCAGCAGCTCCCAGGGAAGCTCTGGAAACACCATATATTTT

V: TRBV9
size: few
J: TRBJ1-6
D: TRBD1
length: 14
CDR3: CASRPGTDNSPLHF
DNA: TGTGCCAGCAGACCAGGGACAGATAATTCACCCCTCCACTTT

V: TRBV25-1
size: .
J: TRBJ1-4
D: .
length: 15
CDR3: CASSPRTDRNEKLFF
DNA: TGTGCCAGCAGTCCCCGGACAGATCGGAATGAAAAACTGTTTTTT

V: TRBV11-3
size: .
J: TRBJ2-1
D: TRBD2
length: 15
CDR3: CASSSATSSGNEQFF
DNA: TGTGCCAGCAGCTCCGCAACATCTAGCGGTAATGAGCAGTTCTTC

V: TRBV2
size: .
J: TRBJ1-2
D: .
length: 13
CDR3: CASTAGTNYGYTF
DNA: TGTGCCAGCACGGCGGGGACTAACTATGGCTACACCTTC

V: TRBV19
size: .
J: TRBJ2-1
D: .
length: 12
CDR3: CASSIAYNEQFF
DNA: TGTGCCAGTAGTATAGCTTACAATGAGCAGTTCTTC

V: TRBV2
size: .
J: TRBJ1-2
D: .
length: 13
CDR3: CASSEAGAGGYTF
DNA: TGTGCCAGCAGTGAAGCGGGGGCGGGTGGCTACACCTTC

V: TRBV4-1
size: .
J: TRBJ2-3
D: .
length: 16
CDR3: CASSQEESGVTDTQYF
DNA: TGCGCCAGCAGCCAAGAAGAGAGCGGAGTCACAGATACGCAGTATTTT

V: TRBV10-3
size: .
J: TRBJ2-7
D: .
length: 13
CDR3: CAISEGSSYEQYF
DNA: TGTGCCATCAGTGAGGGGAGCTCCTACGAGCAGTACTTC

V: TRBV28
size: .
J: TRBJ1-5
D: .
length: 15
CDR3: CASISLVTVSQPQHF
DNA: TGTGCCAGCATCTCTTTGGTAACAGTTAGTCAGCCCCAGCATTTT

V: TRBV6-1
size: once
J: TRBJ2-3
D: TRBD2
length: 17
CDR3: CASSEAATSGSTDTQYF
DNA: TGTGCCAGCAGTGAAGCTGCGACTAGCGGGTCCACAGATACGCAGTATTTT

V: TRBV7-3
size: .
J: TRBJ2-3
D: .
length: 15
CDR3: CASSPELLRTDTQYF
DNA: TGTGCCAGCAGCCCAGAACTACTACGCACAGATACGCAGTATTTT

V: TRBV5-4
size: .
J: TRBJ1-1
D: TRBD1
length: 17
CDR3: CASSLRTGGHVNTEAFF
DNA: TGTGCCAGCAGCTTACGGACAGGCGGGCATGTGAACACTGAAGCTTTCTTT

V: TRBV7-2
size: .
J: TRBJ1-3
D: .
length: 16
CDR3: CASSPRQRASGNTIYF
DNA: TGTGCCAGCAGCCCCAGACAGCGGGCCTCTGGAAACACCATATATTTT

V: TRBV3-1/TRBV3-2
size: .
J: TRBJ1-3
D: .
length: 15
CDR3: CASSQDRNSGNTIYF
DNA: TGTGCCAGCAGCCAAGATAGAAACTCTGGAAACACCATATATTTT

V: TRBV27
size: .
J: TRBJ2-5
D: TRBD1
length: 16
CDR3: CASSFWAGGSQETQYF
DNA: TGTGCCAGCAGTTTTTGGGCAGGGGGCTCCCAAGAGACCCAGTACTTC

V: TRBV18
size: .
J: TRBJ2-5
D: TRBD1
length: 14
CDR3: CASSPSTGPETQYF
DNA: TGTGCCAGCTCACCCTCGACAGGGCCAGAGACCCAGTACTTC

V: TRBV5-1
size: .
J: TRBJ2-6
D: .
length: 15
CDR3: CASSPDAAGANVLTF
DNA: TGCGCCAGCAGCCCAGATGCGGCTGGGGCCAACGTCCTGACTTTC

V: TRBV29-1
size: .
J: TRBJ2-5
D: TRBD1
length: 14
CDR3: CSVDGRGKEETQYF
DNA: TGCAGCGTTGATGGCAGGGGGAAAGAAGAGACCCAGTACTTC

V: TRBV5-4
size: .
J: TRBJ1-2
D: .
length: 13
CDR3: CASSLGRGGGYTF
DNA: TGTGCCAGCAGTCTCGGCAGGGGCGGAGGCTACACCTTC

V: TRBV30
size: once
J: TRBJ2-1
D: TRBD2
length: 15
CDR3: CAWSVLAGGRNEQFF
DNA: TGTGCCTGGAGTGTATTAGCGGGGGGCAGGAATGAGCAGTTCTTC

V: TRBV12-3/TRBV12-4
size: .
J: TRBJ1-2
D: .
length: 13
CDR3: CASSFLQDYGYTF
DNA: TGTGCCAGCAGTTTTCTGCAGGACTATGGCTACACCTTC

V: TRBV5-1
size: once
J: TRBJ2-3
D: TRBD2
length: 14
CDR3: CASSSGLAADTQYF
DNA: TGCGCCAGCAGCTCTGGACTAGCTGCAGATACGCAGTATTTT

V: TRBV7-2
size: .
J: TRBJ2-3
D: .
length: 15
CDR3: CASSPGGGPTDTQYF
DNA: TGTGCCAGCAGCCCTGGAGGAGGGCCGACAGATACGCAGTATTTT

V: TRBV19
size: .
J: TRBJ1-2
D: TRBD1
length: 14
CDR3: CASSTGGQVNYYTF
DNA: TGTGCCAGTAGTACCGGCGGACAGGTCAATTACTACACCTTC

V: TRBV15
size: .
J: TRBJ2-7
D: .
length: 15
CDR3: CATSRAGAESYEQYF
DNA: TGTGCCACCAGCAGAGCCGGAGCGGAGTCCTACGAGCAGTACTTC

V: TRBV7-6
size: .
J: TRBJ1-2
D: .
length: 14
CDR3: CASSLADRSYGYTF
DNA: TGTGCCAGCAGCTTAGCGGATCGGAGCTACGGCTACACCTTC

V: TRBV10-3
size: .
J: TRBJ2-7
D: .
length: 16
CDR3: CAISESTQGGVYEQYF
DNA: TGTGCCATCAGTGAGTCAACGCAGGGTGGCGTCTACGAGCAGTACTTC

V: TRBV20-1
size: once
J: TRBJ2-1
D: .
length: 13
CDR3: CSASAGSPNEQFF
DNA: TGCAGTGCTAGTGCCGGGAGCCCCAATGAGCAGTTCTTC

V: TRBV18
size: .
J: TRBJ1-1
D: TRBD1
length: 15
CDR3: CASSPLGQGTTEAFF
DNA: TGTGCCAGCTCACCACTCGGACAGGGAACCACTGAAGCTTTCTTT

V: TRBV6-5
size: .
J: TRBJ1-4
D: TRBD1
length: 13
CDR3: CASTGTGNEKLFF
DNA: TGTGCCAGCACGGGGACAGGCAATGAAAAACTGTTTTTT

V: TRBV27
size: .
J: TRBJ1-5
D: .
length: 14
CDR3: CASSLGGVNQPQHF
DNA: TGTGCCAGCAGCCTCGGGGGGGTAAATCAGCCCCAGCATTTT

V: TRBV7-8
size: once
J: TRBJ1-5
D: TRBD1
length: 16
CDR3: CASSLDPGDSRQPQHF
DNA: TGTGCCAGCAGCTTAGACCCTGGGGACAGCAGGCAGCCCCAGCATTTT

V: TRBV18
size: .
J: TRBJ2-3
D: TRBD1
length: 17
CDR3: CASSPQMMDRGSGTQYF
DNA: TGTGCCAGCTCACCACAGATGATGGACAGGGGGAGCGGTACGCAGTATTTT

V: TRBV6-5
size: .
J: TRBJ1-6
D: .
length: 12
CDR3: CATQAGNSPLHF
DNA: TGTGCCACCCAGGCCGGAAATTCACCCCTCCACTTT

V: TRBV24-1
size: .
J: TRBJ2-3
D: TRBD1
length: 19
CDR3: CATSDPAGTDAPFGDTQYF
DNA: TGTGCCACCAGTGATCCAGCCGGGACAGACGCGCCCTTTGGGGATACGCAGTATTTT